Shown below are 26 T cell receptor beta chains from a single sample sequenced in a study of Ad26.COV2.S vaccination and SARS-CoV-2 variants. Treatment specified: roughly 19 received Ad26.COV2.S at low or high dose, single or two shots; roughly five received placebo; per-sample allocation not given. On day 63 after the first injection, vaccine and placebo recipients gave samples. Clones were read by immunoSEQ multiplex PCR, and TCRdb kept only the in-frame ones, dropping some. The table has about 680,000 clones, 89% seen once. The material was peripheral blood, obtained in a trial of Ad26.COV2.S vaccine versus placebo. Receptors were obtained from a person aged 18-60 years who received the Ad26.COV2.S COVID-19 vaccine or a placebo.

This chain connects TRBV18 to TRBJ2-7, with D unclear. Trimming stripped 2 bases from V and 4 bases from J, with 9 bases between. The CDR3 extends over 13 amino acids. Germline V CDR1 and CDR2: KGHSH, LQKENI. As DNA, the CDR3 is TGTGCCAGCTCACCAGTGGCAGCATACGAGCAGTACTTC. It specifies CASSPVAAYEQYF. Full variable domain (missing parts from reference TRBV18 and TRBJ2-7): NAGVMQNPRHLVRRRGQEARLRCSPMKGHSHVYWYRQLPEEGLKFMVYLQKENIIDESGMPKERFSAEFPKEGPSILRIQQVVRGDSAAYFCASSPVAAYEQYFGPGTRLTVT.

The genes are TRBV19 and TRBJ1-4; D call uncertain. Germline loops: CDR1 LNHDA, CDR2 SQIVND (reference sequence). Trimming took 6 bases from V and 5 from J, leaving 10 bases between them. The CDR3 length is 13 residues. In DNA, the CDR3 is TGTGCCAGTAGACCGACTCCCAATGAAAAACTGTTTTTT. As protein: CASRPTPNEKLFF.

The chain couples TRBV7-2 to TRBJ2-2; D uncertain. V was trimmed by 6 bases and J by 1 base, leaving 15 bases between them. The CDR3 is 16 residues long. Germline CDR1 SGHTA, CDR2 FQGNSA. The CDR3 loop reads CASRPRLGGNTGELFF. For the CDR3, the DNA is TGTGCCAGCAGGCCCAGACTGGGCGGGAACACCGGGGAGCTGTTTTTT.

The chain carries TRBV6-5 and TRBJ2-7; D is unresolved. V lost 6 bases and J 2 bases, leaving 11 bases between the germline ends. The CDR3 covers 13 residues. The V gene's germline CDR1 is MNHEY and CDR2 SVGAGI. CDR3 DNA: TGTGCCAGCAGAGTCCCAGGAACCTACGAGCAGTACTTC. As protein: CASRVPGTYEQYF.

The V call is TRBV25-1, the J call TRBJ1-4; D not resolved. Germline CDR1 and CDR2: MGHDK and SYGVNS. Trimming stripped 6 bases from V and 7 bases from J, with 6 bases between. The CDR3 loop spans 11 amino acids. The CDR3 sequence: CASRSTEKLFF. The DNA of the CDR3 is TGTGCCAGCAGATCTACTGAAAAACTGTTTTTT.

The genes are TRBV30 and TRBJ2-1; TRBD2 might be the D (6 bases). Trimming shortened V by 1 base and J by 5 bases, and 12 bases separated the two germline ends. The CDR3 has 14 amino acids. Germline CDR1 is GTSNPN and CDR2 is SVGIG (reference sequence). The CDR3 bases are TGTGCCTGGAGTGAGGGGACTTCTAACAATGAGCAGTTCTTC. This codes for CAWSEGTSNNEQFF.

CDR3 sequence (DNA): TGCGCCAGCAGCCAAGATTCGGGGGTAACTAACATTCAGTACTTC. Translation gives CASSQDSGVTNIQYF. The V and J genes are TRBV4-3 and TRBJ2-4; a weak D match, TRBD2 (6 bases). The germline CDR1 and CDR2 sequences are LGHNA and YSLEER. Trimming cost V 0 bases and J 7 bases, with 13 bases left between them. The CDR3 has 15 amino acids.

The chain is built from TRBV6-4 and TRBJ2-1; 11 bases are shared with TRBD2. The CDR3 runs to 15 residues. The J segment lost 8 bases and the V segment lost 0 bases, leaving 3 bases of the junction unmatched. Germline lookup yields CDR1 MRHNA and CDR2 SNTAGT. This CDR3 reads CASSDSSGRAHEQFF. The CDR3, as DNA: TGTGCCAGCAGTGACTCTAGCGGGAGGGCCCATGAGCAGTTCTTC.

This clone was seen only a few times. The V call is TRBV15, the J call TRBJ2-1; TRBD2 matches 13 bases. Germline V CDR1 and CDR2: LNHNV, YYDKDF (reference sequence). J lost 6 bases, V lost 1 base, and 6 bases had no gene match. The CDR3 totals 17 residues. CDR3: CATSRAALAGGLNEQFF. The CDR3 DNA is TGTGCCACCAGCAGAGCAGCACTAGCGGGGGGGCTCAATGAGCAGTTCTTC. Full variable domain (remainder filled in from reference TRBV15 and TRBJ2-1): DAMVIQNPRYQVTQFGKPVTLSCSQTLNHNVMYWYQQKSSQAPKLLFHYYDKDFNNEADTPDNFQSRRPNTSFCFLDIRSPGLGDTAMYLCATSRAALAGGLNEQFFGPGTRLTVL.

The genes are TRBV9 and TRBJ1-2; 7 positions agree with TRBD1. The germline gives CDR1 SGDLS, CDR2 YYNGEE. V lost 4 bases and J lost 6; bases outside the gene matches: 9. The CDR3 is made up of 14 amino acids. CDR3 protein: CASSSRDRLDGYTF. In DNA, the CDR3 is TGTGCCAGCAGCTCCCGGGACAGATTGGATGGCTACACCTTC.

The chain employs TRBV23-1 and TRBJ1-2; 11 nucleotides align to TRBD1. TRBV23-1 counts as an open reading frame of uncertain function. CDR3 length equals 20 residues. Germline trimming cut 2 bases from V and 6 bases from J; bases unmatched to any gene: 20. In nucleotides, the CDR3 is TGCGCCAGCAGTCAACCCCCTATGGCTGGACAGGGGGCGAGGAGGCATGGCTACACCTTC. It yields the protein CASSQPPMAGQGARRHGYTF.

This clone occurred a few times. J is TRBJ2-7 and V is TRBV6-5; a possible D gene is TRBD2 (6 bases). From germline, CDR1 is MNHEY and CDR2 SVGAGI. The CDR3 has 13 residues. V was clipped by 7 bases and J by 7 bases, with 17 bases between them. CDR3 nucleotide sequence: TGTGCCAGCACCCCCGGGACTCACTTGGAGCAGTACTTC. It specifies CASTPGTHLEQYF.

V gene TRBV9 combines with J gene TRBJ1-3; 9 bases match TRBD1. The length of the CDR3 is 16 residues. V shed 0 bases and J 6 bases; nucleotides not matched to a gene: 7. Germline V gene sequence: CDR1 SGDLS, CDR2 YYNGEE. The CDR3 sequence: CASSVAEGQGTNTIYF. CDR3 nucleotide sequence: TGTGCCAGCAGCGTAGCTGAGGGACAGGGTACAAACACCATATATTTT.

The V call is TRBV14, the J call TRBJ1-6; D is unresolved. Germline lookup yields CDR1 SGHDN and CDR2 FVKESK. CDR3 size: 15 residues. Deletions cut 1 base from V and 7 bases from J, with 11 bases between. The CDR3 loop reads CASSQGLNPNSPLHF. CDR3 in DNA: TGTGCCAGCAGCCAAGGCCTCAACCCCAATTCACCCCTCCACTTT. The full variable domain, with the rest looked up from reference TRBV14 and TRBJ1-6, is EAGVTQFPSHSVIEKGQTVTLRCDPISGHDNLYWYRRVMGKEIKFLLHFVKESKQDESGMPNNRFLAERTGGTYSTLKVQPAELEDSGVYFCASSQGLNPNSPLHFGNGTRLTVT.

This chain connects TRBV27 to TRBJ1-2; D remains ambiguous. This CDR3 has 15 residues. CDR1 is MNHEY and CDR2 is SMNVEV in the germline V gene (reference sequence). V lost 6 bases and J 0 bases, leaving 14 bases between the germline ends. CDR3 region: CASSSDRYPNYGYTF. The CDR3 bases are TGTGCCAGCAGCTCCGACCGATACCCTAACTATGGCTACACCTTC.

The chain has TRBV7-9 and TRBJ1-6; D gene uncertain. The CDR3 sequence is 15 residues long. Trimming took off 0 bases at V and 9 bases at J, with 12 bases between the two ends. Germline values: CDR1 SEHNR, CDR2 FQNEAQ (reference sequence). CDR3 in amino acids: CASSLAGGLGSPLHF. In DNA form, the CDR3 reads TGTGCCAGCAGCTTAGCGGGAGGGCTAGGTTCACCCCTCCACTTT.

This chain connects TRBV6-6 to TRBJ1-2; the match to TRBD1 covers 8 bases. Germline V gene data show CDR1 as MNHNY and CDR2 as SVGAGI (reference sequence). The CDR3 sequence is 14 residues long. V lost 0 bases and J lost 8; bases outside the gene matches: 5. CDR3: CASSYSTGAKGYTF. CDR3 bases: TGTGCCAGCAGTTACTCGACAGGGGCGAAGGGCTACACCTTC.

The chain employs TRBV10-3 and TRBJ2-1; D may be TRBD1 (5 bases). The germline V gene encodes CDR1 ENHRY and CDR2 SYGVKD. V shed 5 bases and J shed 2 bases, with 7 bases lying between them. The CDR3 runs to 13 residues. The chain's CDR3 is CAISTGAYNEQFF. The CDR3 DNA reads TGTGCCATCAGTACAGGTGCCTACAATGAGCAGTTCTTC.

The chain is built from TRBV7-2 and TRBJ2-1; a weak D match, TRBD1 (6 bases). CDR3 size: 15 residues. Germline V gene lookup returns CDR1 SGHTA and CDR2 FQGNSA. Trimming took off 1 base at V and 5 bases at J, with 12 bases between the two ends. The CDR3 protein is CASSLVAGANNEQFF. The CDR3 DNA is TGTGCCAGCAGCTTAGTTGCAGGGGCGAACAATGAGCAGTTCTTC.

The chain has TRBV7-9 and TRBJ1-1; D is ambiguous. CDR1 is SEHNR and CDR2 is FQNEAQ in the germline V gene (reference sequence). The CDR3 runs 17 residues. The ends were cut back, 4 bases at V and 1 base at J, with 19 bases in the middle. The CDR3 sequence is CASSSNKHKVGNTEAFF. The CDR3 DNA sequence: TGTGCCAGCAGCTCTAACAAGCATAAAGTGGGGAACACTGAAGCTTTCTTT.

In DNA, the CDR3 is TGTGCCAGCAGTTATAGTGGGCCCGGGGAAAAACTGTTTTTT. It yields the protein CASSYSGPGEKLFF. The V gene is TRBV6-5, the J gene TRBJ1-4; D is unclear. V was trimmed by 3 bases and J by 8 bases, leaving 13 bases between them. Germline lookup yields CDR1 MNHEY and CDR2 SVGAGI. This CDR3 is 14 amino acids long.

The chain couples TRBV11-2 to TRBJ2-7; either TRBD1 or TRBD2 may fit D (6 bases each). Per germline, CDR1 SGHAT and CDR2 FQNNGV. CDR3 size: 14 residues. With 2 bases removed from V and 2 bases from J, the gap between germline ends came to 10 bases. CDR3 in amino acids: CASSLRGAAYEQYF. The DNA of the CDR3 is TGTGCCAGCAGCTTAAGGGGGGCCGCCTACGAGCAGTACTTC.

The CDR3 coding sequence is TGCGCCAGCATGGCGGTTCCTAATGAAAAACTGTTTTTT. Translated: CASMAVPNEKLFF. The V gene is TRBV5-1, the J gene TRBJ1-4, with no clear D. Trimming pared 6 bases from V and 3 bases from J, leaving 9 bases between. The length of the CDR3 is 13 residues. CDR1 and CDR2 from the germline V gene are SGHRS and YFSETQ.

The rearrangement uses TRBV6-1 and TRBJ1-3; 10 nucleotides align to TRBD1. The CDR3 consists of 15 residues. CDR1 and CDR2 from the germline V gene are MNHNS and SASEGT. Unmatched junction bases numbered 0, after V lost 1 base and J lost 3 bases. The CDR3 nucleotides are TGTGCCAGCAGTGAAGGGACAGGGGGTGGAAACACCATATATTTT. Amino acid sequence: CASSEGTGGGNTIYF.

CDR3 nucleotide sequence: TGTGCCAGCAGCTTAGCCAGCGGGGTGCTAGATACGCAGTATTTT. Its protein is CASSLASGVLDTQYF. The rearrangement uses TRBV7-8 and TRBJ2-3, with 7 positions matching TRBD2. J lost 5 bases, V lost 0 bases, and 5 bases had no gene match. Germline V CDR1 and CDR2: SGHVS, FQNEAQ. The CDR3 is 15 amino acids.

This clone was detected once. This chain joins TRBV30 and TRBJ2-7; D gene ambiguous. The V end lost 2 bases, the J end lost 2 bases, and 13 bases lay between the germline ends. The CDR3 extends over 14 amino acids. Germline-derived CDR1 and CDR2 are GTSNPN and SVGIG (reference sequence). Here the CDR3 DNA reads TGTGCCTGGAGTAACGCATGGGCAGCCTACGAGCAGTACTTC. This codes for CAWSNAWAAYEQYF.